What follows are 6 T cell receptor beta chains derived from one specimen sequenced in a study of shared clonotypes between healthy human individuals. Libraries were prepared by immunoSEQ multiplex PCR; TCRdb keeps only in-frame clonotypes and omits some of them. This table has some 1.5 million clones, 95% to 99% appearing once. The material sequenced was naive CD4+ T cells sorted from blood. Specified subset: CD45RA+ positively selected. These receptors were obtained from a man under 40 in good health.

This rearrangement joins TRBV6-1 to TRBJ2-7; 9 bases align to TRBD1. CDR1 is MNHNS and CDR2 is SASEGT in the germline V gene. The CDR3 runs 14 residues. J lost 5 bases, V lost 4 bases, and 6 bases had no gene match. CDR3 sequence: CASSGGQGRNEQYF. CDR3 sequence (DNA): TGTGCCAGCAGTGGGGGACAGGGCAGGAACGAGCAGTACTTC.

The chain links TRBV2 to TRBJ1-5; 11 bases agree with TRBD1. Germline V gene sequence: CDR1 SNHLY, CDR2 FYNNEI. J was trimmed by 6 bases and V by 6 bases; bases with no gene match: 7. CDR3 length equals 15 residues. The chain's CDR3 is CASRERTGGGQPQHF. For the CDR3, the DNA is TGTGCCAGCAGGGAACGGACAGGGGGCGGTCAGCCCCAGCATTTT.

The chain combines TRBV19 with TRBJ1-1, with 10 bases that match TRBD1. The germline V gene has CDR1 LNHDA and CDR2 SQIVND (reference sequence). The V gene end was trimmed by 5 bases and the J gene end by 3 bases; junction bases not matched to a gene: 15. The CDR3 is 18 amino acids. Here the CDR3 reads CASSYTRTGGLGDTEAFF. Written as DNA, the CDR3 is TGTGCCAGTAGTTATACTAGGACAGGGGGATTAGGCGACACTGAAGCTTTCTTT.

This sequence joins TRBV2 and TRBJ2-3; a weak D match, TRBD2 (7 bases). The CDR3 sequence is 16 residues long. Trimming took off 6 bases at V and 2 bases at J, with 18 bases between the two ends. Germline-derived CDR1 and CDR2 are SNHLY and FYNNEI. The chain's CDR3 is CASRLGGGKNTDTQYF. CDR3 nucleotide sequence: TGTGCCAGCAGGCTAGGGGGGGGGAAAAACACAGATACGCAGTATTTT.

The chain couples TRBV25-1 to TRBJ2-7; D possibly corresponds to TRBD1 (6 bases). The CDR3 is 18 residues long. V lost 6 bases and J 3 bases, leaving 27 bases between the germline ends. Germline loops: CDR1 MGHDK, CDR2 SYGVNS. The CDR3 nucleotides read TGTGCCAGCAGAGACCGAAAGGGTCACAGGGCCCCCGACTACGAGCAGTACTTC. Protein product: CASRDRKGHRAPDYEQYF.

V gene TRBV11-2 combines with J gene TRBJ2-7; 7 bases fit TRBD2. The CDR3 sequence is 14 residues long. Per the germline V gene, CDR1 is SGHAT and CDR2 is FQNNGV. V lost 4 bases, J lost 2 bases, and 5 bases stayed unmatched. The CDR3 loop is CASSSGLPPYEQYF. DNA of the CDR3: TGTGCCAGCAGCTCGGGACTACCCCCCTACGAGCAGTACTTC.